The T cell receptor (beta chain) described here comes from a study of CD8+CD57+ T cells in acquired aplastic anemia. The wider study: Read counts for CD4+ cells (from healthy donors) averaged approximately 10 million.

Genomic DNA was employed as the template in profiling TCR beta VDJ and CDR3. TCRdb fed the reads into MiXCR, producing one record per CDR3 protein. Of about 42,000 distinct CDR3 sequences listed, 65% to 70% are singletons. V was trimmed by 6 bases and J by 0 bases, leaving 21 bases between them. This CDR3 is 18 amino acids long. CDR1 is KGHDR and CDR2 is SFDVKD in the germline V gene. V and J are TRBV24-1 and TRBJ2-3; possible D gene TRBD2, 6 bases. The receptor was derived from a human donor in good health, serving as a control. Sequencing used sorted CD4+, CD8+, or CD8+CD57+ T cells (not recorded which) from PBMCs. The CDR3 protein is CATSTRGYGEGSTDTQYF. DNA of the CDR3: TGTGCCACCAGTACCCGGGGGTACGGAGAGGGGAGCACAGATACGCAGTATTTT.